Presented here are 9 T cell receptor beta chains from one specimen sequenced in a study of blood T cell repertoires in COVID-19. Data came from immunoSEQ multiplex PCR; TCRdb stores just in-frame clones and leaves some out. The table records some 140,000 clones, roughly 85% of them present only once. What was sequenced was peripheral blood. Every receptor here comes from a man in his sixties with acute or convalescent COVID-19.

V gene TRBV4-2 combines with J gene TRBJ2-1; unclear D gene. The V and J ends lost 1 base and 0 bases respectively, with 10 bases between them. In germline, CDR1 is LGHNA, CDR2 YNFKEQ. CDR3 length: 16 amino acids. CDR3 residues: CASSQGGSSSYNEQFF. CDR3 in DNA: TGTGCCAGCAGCCAAGGAGGTAGCAGCTCCTACAATGAGCAGTTCTTC.

The rearrangement uses TRBV18 and TRBJ2-5; 11 positions agree with TRBD2. Germline CDR1 reads KGHSH; CDR2 reads LQKENI. The length of the CDR3 is 16 residues. V shed 3 bases, J shed 0 bases, and the junction held 3 bases outside the gene matches. This chain's CDR3 is CASSPLAGGYQETQYF. The CDR3 DNA reads TGTGCCAGCTCACCCTTAGCGGGAGGGTACCAAGAGACCCAGTACTTC.

This chain joins TRBV19 and TRBJ1-5; 8 positions agree with TRBD1. Unmatched junction bases numbered 14, after V lost 6 bases and J lost 7 bases. This CDR3 spans 16 amino acids. Germline values: CDR1 LNHDA, CDR2 SQIVND (reference sequence). Here the CDR3 reads CASRGTAGGEYQPQHF. CDR3 sequence (DNA): TGTGCCAGTAGAGGGACCGCAGGGGGCGAGTACCAGCCCCAGCATTTT. The whole variable domain, remainder taken from reference TRBV19 and TRBJ1-5, is DGGITQSPKYLFRKEGQNVTLSCEQNLNHDAMYWYRQDPGQGLRLIYYSQIVNDFQKGDIAEGYSVSREKKESFPLTVTSAQKNPTAFYLCASRGTAGGEYQPQHFGDGTRLSIL.

J is TRBJ1-2 and V is TRBV5-1; D remains ambiguous. V lost 7 bases and J lost 1, with 14 bases in between. This CDR3 is built from 14 residues. Looked up from germline, CDR1 is SGHRS and CDR2 is YFSETQ. The CDR3 spells CASYDEGLNYGYTF. Written as DNA, the CDR3 is TGCGCCAGCTATGACGAGGGCCTTAACTATGGCTACACCTTC.

The chain employs TRBV11-1 and TRBJ2-5; tentatively, D is TRBD1 (5 bases). CDR1 and CDR2 from the germline V gene are SGHAT and FQDESV (reference sequence). V was shortened by 3 bases and J by 5 bases, with 10 bases between the two germline ends. The CDR3 runs 13 residues. DNA for the CDR3: TGTGCCAGCAGCTTGGGGCGGTTGGAGACCCAGTACTTC. Translating it yields CASSLGRLETQYF.

The chain uses TRBV9 and TRBJ1-4, with D maybe TRBD1 (5 bases). The germline V gene has CDR1 SGDLS and CDR2 YYNGEE. The V end lost 7 bases, the J end lost 0 bases, and 16 bases lay between the germline ends. The CDR3 spans 16 residues. The CDR3 DNA follows: TGTGCCAGCGGGGCAGGAAATACTGCAACTAATGAAAAACTGTTTTTT. This sequence encodes CASGAGNTATNEKLFF.

In DNA form, the CDR3 reads TGTGCCAGTACCCATACAGGGAGGGTGAACACTGAAGCTTTCTTT. This sequence encodes CASTHTGRVNTEAFF. V usage is TRBV19 and J usage is TRBJ1-1; tentative D call: TRBD1 (6 bases). The CDR3 is 15 amino acids. Germline V CDR1 and CDR2: LNHDA, SQIVND (reference sequence). Trimming removed 7 bases at V and 0 bases at J, with 15 bases between.

J is TRBJ2-7 and V is TRBV9; TRBD2 might be the D (6 bases). V lost 4 bases and J lost 2, with 19 bases in between. Germline V gene lookup returns CDR1 SGDLS and CDR2 YYNGEE. This CDR3 has 16 residues. CDR3 region: CASSPPLAVQAYEQYF. The CDR3, as DNA: TGTGCCAGCAGCCCCCCCTTAGCGGTTCAAGCCTACGAGCAGTACTTC.

As to this clone: The same CDR3 can be traced to other DNA sequences in this sample. V gene TRBV28 combines with J gene TRBJ1-4, with TRBD1 matching over 9 bases. The CDR3 runs 15 residues. The germline V gene encodes CDR1 MDHEN and CDR2 SYDVKM. The V and J ends lost 2 bases and 7 bases, in that order; junction bases with no gene match: 5. This CDR3 is CASSLPGQGSEKLFF. The CDR3 DNA sequence: TGTGCCAGCAGTTTACCGGGACAGGGCAGTGAAAAACTGTTTTTT.